This T cell receptor (beta chain) was recorded in a study of T-cell reconstitution after alpha-beta-depleted transplantation in children. Study findings and constraints: After transplant, at about two months, alpha-beta T cells were reportedly derived from several hundred expanded graft clones. The authors attributed T-cell counts and diversity one year after transplant mostly to newly produced T cells. Surviving recipient T cells and intrathymic progenitors accounted for some patients' high TCRbeta diversity at day 60.

The germline V gene has CDR1 LGHNA and CDR2 YSLEER. V gave up 1 base and J gave up 3 bases, with 9 bases separating them. This CDR3 has 14 residues. Preparing the TCRbeta library involved the use of unique molecular identifiers. TCRdb reanalysed the PCR reads using MiXCR and keeps one entry per CDR3 protein. In the table there are about 290,000 distinct CDR3 sequences, 10% of which are singletons. Comments on this clonotype: What it binds is unknown.

This TCR was sampled from a boy in the first two years of life with acute myeloid leukemia, due to receive a stem cell transplant. Specimen: PBMCs, collected before TCRalphabeta/CD19-depleted stem cell transplant. The chain uses TRBV4-3 and TRBJ1-2; D may be TRBD1 (5 bases). The CDR3 region is CASSQVARDYGYTF. In nucleotides, the CDR3 is TGCGCCAGCAGCCAAGTGGCCAGGGACTATGGCTACACCTTC.